One T cell receptor beta chain is described in this entry. Its antigen is not identified. The sample belongs to a study of cytomegalovirus exposure and HLA in healthy donors. Study-wide results and caveats: In an earlier analysis, in approximately 570 donors, most V segments appeared productive either ~87% or ~30% of the time. Sequencing probably produced one cluster of sequence variants that were highly shared.

In germline, CDR1 is MGHDK, CDR2 SYGVNS. V shed 2 bases and J shed 0 bases, with 8 bases lying between them. The CDR3 totals 15 residues. 60 Vbeta and 13 Jbeta primers were used in PCR. Here immunoSEQ multiplex PCR was the method, and the copy in TCRdb shows in-frame clones only, minus some. The sample has about 180,000 clones; approximately 84% are singletons. The sequence came from a girl aged 10 to 17 in good health and CMV-seropositive. The V call is TRBV25-1, the J call TRBJ1-5; possible D gene TRBD1, 5 bases. The sample was PBMCs. CDR3 coding DNA: TGTGCCAGCAGTGAAAGGGGAAATAGCAATCAGCCCCAGCATTTT. This gives the protein CASSERGNSNQPQHF.